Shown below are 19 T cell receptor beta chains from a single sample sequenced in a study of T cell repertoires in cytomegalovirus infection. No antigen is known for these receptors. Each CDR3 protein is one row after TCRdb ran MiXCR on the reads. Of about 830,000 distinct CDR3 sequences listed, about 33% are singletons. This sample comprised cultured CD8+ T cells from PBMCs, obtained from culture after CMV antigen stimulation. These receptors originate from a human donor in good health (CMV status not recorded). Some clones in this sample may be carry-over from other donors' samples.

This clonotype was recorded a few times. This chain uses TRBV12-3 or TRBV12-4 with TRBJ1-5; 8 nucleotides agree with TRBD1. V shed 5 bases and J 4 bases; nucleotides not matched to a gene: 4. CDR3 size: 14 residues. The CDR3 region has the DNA TGTGCCAGCAGTGGGGACAGGTATAATCAGCCCCAGCATTTT. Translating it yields CASSGDRYNQPQHF.

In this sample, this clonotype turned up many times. This CDR3 is CASSSDRGIYGYTF. CDR3 sequence (DNA): TGTGCCAGCAGCTCAGACAGGGGCATCTACGGCTACACCTTC. The chain recombines TRBV7-2 with TRBJ1-2, with TRBD1 matching over 8 bases. With 4 bases clipped from V and 8 bases from J, the junction kept 9 bases outside the gene matches. This CDR3 has 14 residues. Germline CDR1 is SGHTA and CDR2 is FQGNSA.

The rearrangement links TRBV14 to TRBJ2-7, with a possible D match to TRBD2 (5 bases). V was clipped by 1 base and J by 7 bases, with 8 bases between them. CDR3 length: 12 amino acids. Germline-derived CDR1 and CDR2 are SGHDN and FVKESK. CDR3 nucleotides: TGTGCCAGCAGCCAAGGAGGGCGTGAGCAGTACGTC. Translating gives CASSQGGREQYV.

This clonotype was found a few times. The CDR3 nucleotides are TGTGCCAGCAGCGAGGGGTCTCGAGCTGAAGCTTTCTTT. Residues: CASSEGSRAEAFF. The J gene is TRBJ1-1, the V gene TRBV9; D might be TRBD1 (5 bases). V was clipped by 3 bases and J by 6 bases, with 12 bases between them. CDR1 SGDLS and CDR2 YYNGEE come from the germline V gene. This CDR3 is built from 13 residues.

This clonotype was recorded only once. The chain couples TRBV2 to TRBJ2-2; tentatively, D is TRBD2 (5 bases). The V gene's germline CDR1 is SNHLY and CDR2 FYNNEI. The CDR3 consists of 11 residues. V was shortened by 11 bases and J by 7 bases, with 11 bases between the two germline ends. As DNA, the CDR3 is TGTGCCCCCCAAGAGGGCGGGGAGCTGTTTTTT. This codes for CAPQEGGELFF.

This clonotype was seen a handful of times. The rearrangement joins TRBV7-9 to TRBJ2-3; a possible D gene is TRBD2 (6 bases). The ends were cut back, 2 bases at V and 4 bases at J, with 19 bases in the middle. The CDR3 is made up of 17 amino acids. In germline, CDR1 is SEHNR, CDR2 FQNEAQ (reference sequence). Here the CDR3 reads CASSLKAKPSGADTQYF. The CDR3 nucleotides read TGTGCCAGCAGCTTAAAGGCAAAGCCCTCGGGGGCAGATACGCAGTATTTT.

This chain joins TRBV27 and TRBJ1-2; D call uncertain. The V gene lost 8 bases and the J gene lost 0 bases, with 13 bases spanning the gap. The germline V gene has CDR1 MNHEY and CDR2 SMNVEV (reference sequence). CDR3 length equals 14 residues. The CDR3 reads CASRPVVANYGYTF. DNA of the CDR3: TGTGCCAGCCGCCCGGTAGTAGCTAACTATGGCTACACCTTC.

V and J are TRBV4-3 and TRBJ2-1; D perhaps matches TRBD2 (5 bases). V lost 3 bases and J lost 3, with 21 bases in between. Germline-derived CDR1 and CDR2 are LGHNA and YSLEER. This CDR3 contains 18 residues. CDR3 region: CASSQEAVFASFYNEQFF. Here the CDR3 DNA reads TGCGCCAGCAGCCAGGAAGCGGTTTTTGCTAGCTTCTACAATGAGCAGTTCTTC.

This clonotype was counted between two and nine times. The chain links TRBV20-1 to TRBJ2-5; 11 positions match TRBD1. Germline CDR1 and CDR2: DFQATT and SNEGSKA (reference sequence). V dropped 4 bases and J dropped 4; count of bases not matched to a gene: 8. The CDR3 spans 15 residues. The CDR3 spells CSANPYGTGGETQYF. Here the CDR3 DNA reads TGCAGTGCTAATCCGTATGGGACAGGGGGAGAGACCCAGTACTTC.

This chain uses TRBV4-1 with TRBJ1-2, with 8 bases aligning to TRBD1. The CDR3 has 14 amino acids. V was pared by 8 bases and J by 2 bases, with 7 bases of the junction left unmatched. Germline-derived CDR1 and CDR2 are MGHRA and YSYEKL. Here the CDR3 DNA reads TGCGCCAGCCGCGACAGGGGAGGAAACTATGGCTACACCTTC. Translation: CASRDRGGNYGYTF.

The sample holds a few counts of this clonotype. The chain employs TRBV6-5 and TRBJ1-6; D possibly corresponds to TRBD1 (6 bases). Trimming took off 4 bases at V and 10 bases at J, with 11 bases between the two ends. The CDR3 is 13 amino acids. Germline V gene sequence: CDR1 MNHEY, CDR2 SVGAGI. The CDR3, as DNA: TGTGCCAGCAGTTTACAGGGACGGTCACCCCTCCACTTT. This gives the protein CASSLQGRSPLHF.

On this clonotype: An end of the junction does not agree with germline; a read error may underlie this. DNA of the CDR3: TGTGCCAACAGTTACTCGATAGGGGGCGCAGATACGCAGTATTTT. This encodes CANSYSIGGADTQYF. The chain carries TRBV6-8 and TRBJ2-3, with 7 bases identical to TRBD1. The CDR3 covers 15 residues. CDR1 MNHGY and CDR2 SAAAGT come from the germline V gene.

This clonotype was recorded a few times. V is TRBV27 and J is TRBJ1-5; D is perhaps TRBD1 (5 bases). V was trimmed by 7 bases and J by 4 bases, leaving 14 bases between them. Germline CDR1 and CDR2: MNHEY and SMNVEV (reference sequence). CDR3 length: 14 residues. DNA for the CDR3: TGTGCCAGCAACCTCGGGACCCTAAATCAGCCCCAGCATTTT. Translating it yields CASNLGTLNQPQHF.

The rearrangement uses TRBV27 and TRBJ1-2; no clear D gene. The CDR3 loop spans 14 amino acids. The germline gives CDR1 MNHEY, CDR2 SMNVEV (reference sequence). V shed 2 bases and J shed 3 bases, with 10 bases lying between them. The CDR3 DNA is TGTGCCAGCAGTTTAAACGGAGCCTACTATGGCTACACCTTC. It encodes CASSLNGAYYGYTF.

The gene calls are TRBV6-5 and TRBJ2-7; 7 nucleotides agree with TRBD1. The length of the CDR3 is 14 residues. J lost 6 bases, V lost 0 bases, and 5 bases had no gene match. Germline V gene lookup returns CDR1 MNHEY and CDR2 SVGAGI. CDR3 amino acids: CASSYSRGLAEQYF. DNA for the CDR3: TGTGCCAGCAGTTACTCAAGGGGGCTCGCCGAGCAGTACTTC.

This CDR3 reads CASSLATSYSLDEQFF. The CDR3 DNA sequence: TGTGCCAGCAGTTTGGCTACTAGCTACTCCTTGGATGAGCAGTTCTTC. The chain links TRBV27 to TRBJ2-1, with D perhaps TRBD2 (6 bases). The length of the CDR3 is 16 residues. The V gene's germline CDR1 is MNHEY and CDR2 SMNVEV (reference sequence). The V and J ends lost 3 bases and 8 bases respectively, with 20 bases between them.

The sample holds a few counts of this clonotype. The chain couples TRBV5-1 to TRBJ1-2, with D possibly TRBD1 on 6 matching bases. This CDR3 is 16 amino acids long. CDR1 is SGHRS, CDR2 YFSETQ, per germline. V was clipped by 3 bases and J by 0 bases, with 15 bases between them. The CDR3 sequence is CASSWTAENSNYGYTF. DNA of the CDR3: TGCGCCAGCAGCTGGACAGCCGAGAATTCTAACTATGGCTACACCTTC.

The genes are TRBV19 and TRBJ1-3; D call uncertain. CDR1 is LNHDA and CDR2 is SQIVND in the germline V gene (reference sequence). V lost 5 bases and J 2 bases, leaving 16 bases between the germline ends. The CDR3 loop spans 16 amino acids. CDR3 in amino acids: CASSDAQIFTGNTIYF. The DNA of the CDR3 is TGTGCCAGTAGTGACGCACAGATTTTTACTGGAAACACCATATATTTT. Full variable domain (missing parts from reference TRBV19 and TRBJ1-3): DGGITQSPKYLFRKEGQNVTLSCEQNLNHDAMYWYRQDPGQGLRLIYYSQIVNDFQKGDIAEGYSVSREKKESFPLTVTSAQKNPTAFYLCASSDAQIFTGNTIYFGEGSWLTVV.

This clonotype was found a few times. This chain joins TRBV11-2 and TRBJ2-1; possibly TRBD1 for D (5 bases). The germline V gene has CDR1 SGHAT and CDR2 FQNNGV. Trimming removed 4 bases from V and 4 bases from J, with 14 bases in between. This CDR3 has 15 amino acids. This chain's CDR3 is CASSSQGRGYNEQFF. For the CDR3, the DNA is TGTGCCAGCAGCTCCCAGGGTCGTGGGTACAATGAGCAGTTCTTC.